This T cell receptor beta chain was sequenced during a study of T-cell reconstitution after alpha-beta-depleted transplantation in children. Germline assignment: CDR1 LNHDA and CDR2 SQIVND (reference sequence). The ends were cut back, 5 bases at V and 1 base at J, with 12 bases in the middle. There are 14 residues in the CDR3. In its sample, this clonotype was seen many times. Its antigen is undetermined. Study results and caveats: Certain patients had high TCRbeta diversity at day 60, and it came from recipient T cells and thymic progenitors that survived. A year post-transplant, T-cell counts and diversity derived mostly from newly produced T cells. By about two months after transplant, alpha-beta T cells reportedly arose from several hundred graft clones that had expanded.

It was with unique molecular identifiers that the TCRbeta library was prepared. MiXCR, run by TCRdb on the PCR reads, gives a single entry per CDR3 protein. This sample has fewer than 750,000 distinct CDR3 sequences; about 21% occur once, and the top ten carry 13% to 15%. Sequenced material: PBMCs, mostly from graft donor cells, taken 360 days after TCRalphabeta/CD19-depleted stem cell transplant. The receptor was derived from a boy in the first two years of life who had a stem cell transplant for acute myeloid leukemia, so the T cells may come from the graft donor. The chain employs TRBV19 and TRBJ2-7, with a possible D match to TRBD2 (6 bases). The CDR3 bases are TGTGCCAGTAGTCGTGTCGGGAGTTCCTACGAGCAGTACTTC. This encodes CASSRVGSSYEQYF.